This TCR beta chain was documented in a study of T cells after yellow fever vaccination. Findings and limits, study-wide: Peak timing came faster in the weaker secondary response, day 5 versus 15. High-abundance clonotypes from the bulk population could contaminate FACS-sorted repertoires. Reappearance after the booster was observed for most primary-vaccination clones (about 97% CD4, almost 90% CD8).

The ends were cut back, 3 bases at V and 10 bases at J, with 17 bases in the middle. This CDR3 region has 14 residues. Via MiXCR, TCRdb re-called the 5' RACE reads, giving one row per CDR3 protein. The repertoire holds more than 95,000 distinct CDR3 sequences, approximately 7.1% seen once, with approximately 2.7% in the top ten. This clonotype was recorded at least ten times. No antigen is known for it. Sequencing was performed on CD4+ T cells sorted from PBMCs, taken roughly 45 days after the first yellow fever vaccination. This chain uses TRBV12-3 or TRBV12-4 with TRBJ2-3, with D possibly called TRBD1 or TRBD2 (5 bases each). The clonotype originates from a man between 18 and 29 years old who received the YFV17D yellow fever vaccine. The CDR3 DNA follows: TGTGCCAGCAGTTTGTCAGGGACGGGCCTGGCGCAGTATTTT. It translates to CASSLSGTGLAQYF.